The clone carrying this TCR beta chain has at least ten counts. This CDR3 has 12 residues. Trimming took off 2 bases at V and 5 bases at J, with 6 bases between the two ends. This specimen comes from a study of Graves' ophthalmopathy and Graves' hyperthyroidism. Disease in donors with ophthalmopathy had moderate-to-severe activity, CAS ≥3, NOSPECS ≥4 and under 3 months' duration. The authors amplified TCR beta CDR3 regions from RNA transcripts. Amplification began with first-round RT-PCR using HTBI primers, then second-round multiplex PCR was performed. TCRdb re-called the multiplex PCR reads with MiXCR, one entry per CDR3 protein. The sample yields 340,000 or so distinct CDR3 sequences, roughly 16% seen once.

The sequence came from an adult man with Graves' ophthalmopathy. The chain combines TRBV12-3 or TRBV12-4 with TRBJ1-2; D remains unclear. Sequences were obtained from peripheral blood. In DNA form, the CDR3 reads TGTGCCAGCAGTTTAACACCATATGGCTACACCTTC. Protein product: CASSLTPYGYTF.